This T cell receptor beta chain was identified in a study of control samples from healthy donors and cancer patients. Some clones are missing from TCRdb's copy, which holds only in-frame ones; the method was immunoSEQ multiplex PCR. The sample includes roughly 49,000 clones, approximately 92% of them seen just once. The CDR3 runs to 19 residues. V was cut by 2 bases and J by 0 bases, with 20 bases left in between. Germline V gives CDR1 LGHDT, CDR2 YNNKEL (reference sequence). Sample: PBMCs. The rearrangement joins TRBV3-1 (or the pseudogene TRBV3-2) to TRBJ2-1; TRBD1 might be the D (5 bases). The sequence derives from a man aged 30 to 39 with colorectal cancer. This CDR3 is CASSQFTLRTMSSYNEQFF. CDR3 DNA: TGTGCCAGCAGCCAATTCACATTAAGGACAATGAGCTCCTACAATGAGCAGTTCTTC.